This T cell receptor beta chain came from a study of blood T cell repertoires in COVID-19. Recovery among Cohort 3 donors was established by two negative PCRs, clearance, or symptom resolution. This clone has a single count. The CDR3 sequence is 14 residues long. The V gene's germline CDR1 is MDHEN and CDR2 SYDVKM. Trimming removed 6 bases from V and 6 bases from J, with 18 bases in between. Original analysis: Estimates of nucleated cell counts were drawn from the amplification of reference gene primers. Sequencing was performed with immunoSEQ multiplex PCR; in TCRdb, only in-frame clones are kept and a portion is missing. That table is the source of V, J and clone size, and D and trimming were worked out from the DNA. The repertoire holds 150,000 to 200,000 clones, approximately 80% seen once, with 17% in the top ten.

The chain links TRBV28 to TRBJ2-7; tentative D call: TRBD1 (6 bases). This clonotype was obtained from a woman between 50 and 59 years old who had recovered from COVID-19. Sequencing was performed on PBMCs or T cells enriched from blood (not recorded which). The CDR3 sequence is CASSPGHASSEQYF. In DNA form, the CDR3 reads TGTGCCAGCAGCCCGGGACACGCTTCATCCGAGCAGTACTTC.